This T cell receptor beta chain is drawn from a study of Graves' ophthalmopathy and Graves' hyperthyroidism. As for the study in general: Untreated patients at initial diagnosis provided peripheral blood.

V gave up 8 bases and J gave up 3 bases, with 22 bases separating them. CDR1 and CDR2 from the germline V gene are MNHNY and SVGAGI (reference sequence). This CDR3 contains 16 residues. From RNA, the CDR3 regions of TCR beta chains were amplified and sequenced. An initial RT-PCR round employing HTBI primers preceded a second-round multiplex PCR. One entry per CDR3 protein results from TCRdb running MiXCR on the multiplex PCR reads. This table has approximately 640,000 distinct CDR3 sequences, roughly two fifths appearing once. With a duration under 3 months, ophthalmopathy in the donors showed moderate-to-severe activity, CAS ≥3 and NOSPECS ≥4. This clonotype came up many times.

Material: peripheral blood. V usage is TRBV6-6 and J usage is TRBJ1-2; D possibly corresponds to TRBD1 (5 bases). This sequence originates from an adult man with Graves' ophthalmopathy. CDR3 region: CASCRGRALGDYGYTF. In DNA, the CDR3 is TGTGCCAGCTGTCGGGGACGGGCCCTAGGAGACTATGGCTACACCTTC.